The 17 T cell receptor beta chains presented below share a single source sample, sequenced in a study of cytomegalovirus exposure and HLA in healthy donors. PCR employed 60 Vbeta and 13 Jbeta primers. This table comes from immunoSEQ multiplex PCR, and its TCRdb copy is limited to in-frame clones, with some not included. The profile shows 74,000 or so clones, approximately 71% of them singletons. The specimen sequenced was PBMCs. The receptors shown here come from a woman aged 25 to 39 in good health and CMV-seronegative.

This chain links TRBV11-3 with TRBJ2-1; weak D call: TRBD2 (5 bases). Germline V CDR1 and CDR2: SGHNT, YENEEA. CDR3 size: 13 residues. Trimming stripped 1 base from V and 6 bases from J, with 7 bases between. CDR3 region: CASSLGGLNEQFF. Written as DNA, the CDR3 is TGTGCCAGCAGCTTAGGCGGGCTCAATGAGCAGTTCTTC.

A note on this clone: Germline and junction disagree at one end, which may indicate a read error. The chain joins TRBV7-9 to TRBJ1-2, with TRBD1 matching over 10 bases. Germline lookup yields CDR1 SEHNR and CDR2 FQNEAQ (reference sequence). The CDR3 sequence is 16 residues long. The CDR3 nucleotides are TGTTCCAGCAGCTTCTCCTTGGGACAGGGGACCTATGGCTACACCTTC. Encoded protein: CSSSFSLGQGTYGYTF.

The chain employs TRBV7-2 and TRBJ1-2; no reliable D call. The V and J ends lost 3 bases and 4 bases respectively, with 12 bases between them. Germline V lookup: CDR1 SGHTA, CDR2 FQGNSA. The CDR3 is 14 amino acids. CDR3: CASSFNGEVYGYTF. DNA for the CDR3: TGTGCCAGCAGCTTTAACGGGGAGGTCTATGGCTACACCTTC.

The chain joins TRBV2 to TRBJ2-2, with D possibly TRBD2 on 5 matching bases. Germline values: CDR1 SNHLY, CDR2 FYNNEI. V lost 6 bases to trimming and J lost 2 bases, with 13 bases between them. This CDR3 has 15 amino acids. This CDR3 is CASSHGLPNTGELFF. CDR3 DNA sequence: TGTGCCAGCAGCCACGGACTCCCTAACACCGGGGAGCTGTTTTTT.

The chain combines TRBV5-6 with TRBJ2-5, with 12 nucleotides matching TRBD2. The CDR3 spans 14 residues. The trim removed 4 bases at V and 5 bases at J, leaving 3 bases unmatched. From germline, CDR1 is SGHDT and CDR2 YYEEEE. The CDR3 DNA reads TGTGCCAGCAGCCTAGCGGGGGGGCGTGAGACCCAGTACTTC. It codes for CASSLAGGRETQYF.

The chain joins TRBV4-2 to TRBJ2-3, with D perhaps matching TRBD1 (6 bases). The CDR3 is made up of 16 amino acids. Trimming removed 5 bases from V and 5 bases from J, with 20 bases in between. Germline V gene lookup returns CDR1 LGHNA and CDR2 YNFKEQ. The CDR3 region is CASSLALAGVIDTQYF. The CDR3 DNA reads TGTGCCAGCAGCTTGGCCTTGGCAGGGGTTATAGATACGCAGTATTTT.

The table lists this clone with a few counts. This rearrangement joins TRBV4-1 to TRBJ2-3; D may be TRBD1 (6 bases). CDR3 length: 15 residues. V lost 0 bases and J lost 4, with 11 bases in between. Germline V gives CDR1 MGHRA, CDR2 YSYEKL. The CDR3 coding sequence is TGCGCCAGCAGCCAAGATGTAACAGGGCCAGATACGCAGTATTTT. Translating it yields CASSQDVTGPDTQYF.

The chain carries TRBV7-3 and TRBJ2-3; 14 nucleotides match TRBD2. This CDR3 spans 16 amino acids. Germline V gene data show CDR1 as SGHTA and CDR2 as FQGTGA. V trimming: 6 bases; J trimming: 4 bases; junction bases outside the gene matches: 6. The CDR3, as DNA: TGTGCCAGCAGTCGAAGACTAGCGGGGGGGGCAGATACGCAGTATTTT. Its translation: CASSRRLAGGADTQYF. Full variable domain (remainder filled in from reference TRBV7-3 and TRBJ2-3): GAGVSQTPSNKVTEKGKYVELRCDPISGHTALYWYRQSLGQGPEFLIYFQGTGAADDSGLPNDRFFAVRPEGSVSTLKIQRTERGDSAVYLCASSRRLAGGADTQYFGPGTRLTVL.

This chain connects TRBV11-3 to TRBJ1-1; 8 bases map to TRBD1. The ends lost 5 bases at V and 2 bases at J; junction bases unmatched: 7. Germline values: CDR1 SGHNT, CDR2 YENEEA. This CDR3 has 15 residues. CDR3 region: CASSRRDRTNTEAFF. CDR3 nucleotide sequence: TGTGCCAGCAGCAGGCGGGACAGGACAAACACTGAAGCTTTCTTT. Full variable domain (rest looked up from reference TRBV11-3 and TRBJ1-1): EAGVVQSPRYKIIEKKQPVAFWCNPISGHNTLYWYLQNLGQGPELLIRYENEEAVDDSQLPKDRFSAERLKGVDSTLKIQPAELGDSAVYLCASSRRDRTNTEAFFGQGTRLTVV.

Details on this clone: Other DNA sequences in this specimen translate into the identical CDR3. This chain joins TRBV13 and TRBJ1-2, with a tentative D call TRBD1 (6 bases). CDR1 is PRHDT, CDR2 FYEKMQ, per germline (reference sequence). The V end was cut by 5 bases, the J end by 2 bases, with 9 bases between. CDR3 length equals 13 residues. CDR3 bases: TGTGCCAGCAGCCTTGGACAGAACTATGGCTACACCTTC. It is translated as CASSLGQNYGYTF.

CDR3 amino acids: CASSSYSGPTGELFF. The CDR3 DNA reads TGTGCCAGCAGTTCTTACAGCGGCCCCACCGGGGAGCTGTTTTTT. This sequence joins TRBV7-9 and TRBJ2-2; TRBD2 might be the D (5 bases). The CDR3 sequence is 15 residues long. Germline loops: CDR1 SEHNR, CDR2 FQNEAQ (reference sequence). V lost 6 bases and J lost 4, with 15 bases in between.

This clone was recorded a few times. V usage is TRBV7-6 and J usage is TRBJ1-1; D gene uncertain. V dropped 5 bases and J dropped 3 bases, with 10 bases sitting between them. Germline values: CDR1 SGHVS, CDR2 FNYEAQ. CDR3 length: 13 residues. The CDR3 DNA follows: TGTGCCAGCAGCCTTCGAGGGCACACTGAAGCTTTCTTT. Amino acids: CASSLRGHTEAFF.

V usage is TRBV11-2 and J usage is TRBJ1-1; D call uncertain. V was shortened by 4 bases and J by 5 bases, with 14 bases between the two germline ends. This CDR3 has 14 amino acids. Germline V gene lookup returns CDR1 SGHAT and CDR2 FQNNGV. The CDR3 reads CASSSVPPGTEAFF. The CDR3 region has the DNA TGTGCCAGCAGCTCCGTCCCCCCGGGGACTGAAGCTTTCTTT.

The CDR3 region is CASSLVGVGGHTF. The CDR3 region has the DNA TGTGCCAGCAGCTTAGTAGGCGTAGGGGGCCACACCTTC. This chain uses TRBV7-2 with TRBJ1-2; 7 bases agree with TRBD1. V dropped 1 base and J dropped 12; count of bases not matched to a gene: 8. This CDR3 comprises 13 residues. Germline CDR1 SGHTA, CDR2 FQGNSA.

The J gene is TRBJ2-7, the V gene TRBV5-1; the match to TRBD2 covers 7 bases. In germline, CDR1 is SGHRS, CDR2 YFSETQ. The trim removed 4 bases at V and 6 bases at J, leaving 7 bases unmatched. This CDR3 comprises 13 residues. The CDR3 region has the DNA TGCGCCAGCAGCCTCGGGGGGAGCCTCGAGCAGTACTTC. Its protein is CASSLGGSLEQYF.

The V gene is TRBV5-1, the J gene TRBJ1-3; 8 bases are a match to TRBD1. Germline V lookup: CDR1 SGHRS, CDR2 YFSETQ. CDR3 size: 16 residues. V lost 4 bases to trimming and J lost 0 bases; unmatched junction nucleotides: 6. The DNA of the CDR3 is TGCGCCAGCAGCACCTCAGGGGGCCTCTCTGGAAACACCATATATTTT. It translates to CASSTSGGLSGNTIYF.

DNA for the CDR3: TGTGCCAGCAGTTACGGGGGGGGTAATTCACCCCTCCACTTT. This codes for CASSYGGGNSPLHF. The chain is built from TRBV6-6 and TRBJ1-6; D might be TRBD1 (5 bases). The CDR3 runs 14 residues. Germline V gene data show CDR1 as MNHNY and CDR2 as SVGAGI (reference sequence). V was trimmed by 2 bases and J by 6 bases, leaving 8 bases between them.